This TCR beta chain was sequenced for a study of blood T cell repertoires in COVID-19. Original methodology: Estimation of nucleated cell counts was performed using reference gene primer amplification. TCRdb's table, derived via immunoSEQ multiplex PCR, lists solely in-frame clones and lacks some. V and J calls and clone size follow that table, whereas D and trimming were derived from the DNA. The sample holds more than 85,000 clones, around 81% seen once. This CDR3 is built from 15 residues. CDR1 and CDR2 (germline): PRHDT, FYEKMQ (reference sequence). V shed 0 bases and J shed 7 bases, with 16 bases lying between them.

This chain joins TRBV13 and TRBJ2-7, with a possible D match to TRBD2 (6 bases). The receptor's source is a man aged 55 to 70 with acute or convalescent COVID-19. Material for sequencing was peripheral blood. CDR3: CASSLGPPRAGEQYF. The CDR3 coding sequence is TGTGCCAGCAGCTTAGGCCCCCCGAGGGCGGGGGAGCAGTACTTC.